Presented here are 5 T cell receptor beta chains from one specimen sequenced in a study of T cells after yellow fever vaccination. TCRdb re-analysed the 5' RACE reads in MiXCR, keeping a single row per CDR3 protein. The data hold 500,000 to 700,000 distinct CDR3 sequences, with under 25% observed a single time. Sequenced here: PBMCs, sampled 15 days after the yellow fever booster vaccination. Source of these receptors: a man aged 25 to 45 who received the YFV17D yellow fever vaccine.

The V and J genes are TRBV19 and TRBJ1-2; D unclear. The CDR3 loop spans 13 amino acids. The V end lost 0 bases, the J end lost 6 bases, and 8 bases lay between the germline ends. In germline, CDR1 is LNHDA, CDR2 SQIVND (reference sequence). CDR3 loop: CASSIDTWDGYTF. CDR3 bases: TGTGCCAGTAGTATAGATACCTGGGATGGCTACACCTTC.

This clonotype has just a few counts. V is TRBV20-1 and J is TRBJ2-5; 9 bases map to TRBD1. Germline CDR1 is DFQATT and CDR2 is SNEGSKA (reference sequence). V shed 6 bases, J shed 7 bases, and the junction held 6 bases outside the gene matches. This CDR3 is built from 12 residues. CDR3 sequence (DNA): TGCAGTGCGGCGGGACAGGGTTGGACCCAGTACTTC. Its translation is CSAAGQGWTQYF.

The rearrangement uses TRBV19 and TRBJ2-1, with D possibly being TRBD2 (7 bases). The germline gives CDR1 LNHDA, CDR2 SQIVND (reference sequence). Deletions cut 1 base from V and 1 base from J, with 11 bases between. The CDR3 consists of 16 residues. CDR3: CASSIVGRGSYNEQFF. The CDR3 DNA sequence: TGTGCCAGTAGTATAGTTGGGAGGGGGTCCTACAATGAGCAGTTCTTC.

This sequence joins TRBV7-9 and TRBJ2-3; D possibly corresponds to TRBD2 (6 bases). This CDR3 is built from 15 residues. The germline V and J ends were trimmed by 4 bases and 0 bases, with 11 bases remaining between them. CDR1 and CDR2 (germline): SEHNR, FQNEAQ (reference sequence). This chain's CDR3 is CASSYRLDSTDTQYF. The CDR3 DNA follows: TGTGCCAGCAGCTATCGACTAGATAGCACAGATACGCAGTATTTT.

The V gene is TRBV6-5, the J gene TRBJ1-1; TRBD1 might be the D (5 bases). Germline CDR1 MNHEY, CDR2 SVGAGI. V was pared by 1 base and J by 4 bases, with 10 bases between. The CDR3 extends over 14 amino acids. CDR3 nucleotides: TGTGCCAGCAGTTACTGGCAGGGAGGCACTGAAGCTTTCTTT. Amino acid sequence: CASSYWQGGTEAFF.